This T cell receptor (beta chain) was captured by sequencing in a study of T cell changes during pregnancy in multiple sclerosis. Per the germline V gene, CDR1 is LGHNA and CDR2 is YSLEER. This CDR3 comprises 17 residues. V dropped 0 bases and J dropped 1; count of bases not matched to a gene: 5. TCRdb's copy holds only in-frame clones and misses some; the assay was immunoSEQ multiplex PCR. The sample records over 35,000 clones, 90% being singletons. The rearrangement links TRBV4-3 to TRBJ2-3; 9 bases are a match to TRBD2. This receptor was taken from a female donor in good health, enrolled as a control in a pregnancy study. The specimen comprised CD4+ T cells from peripheral blood mononuclear cells, sampled in the first trimester of pregnancy. The CDR3 DNA sequence: TGCGCCAGCAGCCAAGATCGCTCTAGCGGGGGCACAGATACGCAGTATTTT. It codes for CASSQDRSSGGTDTQYF.